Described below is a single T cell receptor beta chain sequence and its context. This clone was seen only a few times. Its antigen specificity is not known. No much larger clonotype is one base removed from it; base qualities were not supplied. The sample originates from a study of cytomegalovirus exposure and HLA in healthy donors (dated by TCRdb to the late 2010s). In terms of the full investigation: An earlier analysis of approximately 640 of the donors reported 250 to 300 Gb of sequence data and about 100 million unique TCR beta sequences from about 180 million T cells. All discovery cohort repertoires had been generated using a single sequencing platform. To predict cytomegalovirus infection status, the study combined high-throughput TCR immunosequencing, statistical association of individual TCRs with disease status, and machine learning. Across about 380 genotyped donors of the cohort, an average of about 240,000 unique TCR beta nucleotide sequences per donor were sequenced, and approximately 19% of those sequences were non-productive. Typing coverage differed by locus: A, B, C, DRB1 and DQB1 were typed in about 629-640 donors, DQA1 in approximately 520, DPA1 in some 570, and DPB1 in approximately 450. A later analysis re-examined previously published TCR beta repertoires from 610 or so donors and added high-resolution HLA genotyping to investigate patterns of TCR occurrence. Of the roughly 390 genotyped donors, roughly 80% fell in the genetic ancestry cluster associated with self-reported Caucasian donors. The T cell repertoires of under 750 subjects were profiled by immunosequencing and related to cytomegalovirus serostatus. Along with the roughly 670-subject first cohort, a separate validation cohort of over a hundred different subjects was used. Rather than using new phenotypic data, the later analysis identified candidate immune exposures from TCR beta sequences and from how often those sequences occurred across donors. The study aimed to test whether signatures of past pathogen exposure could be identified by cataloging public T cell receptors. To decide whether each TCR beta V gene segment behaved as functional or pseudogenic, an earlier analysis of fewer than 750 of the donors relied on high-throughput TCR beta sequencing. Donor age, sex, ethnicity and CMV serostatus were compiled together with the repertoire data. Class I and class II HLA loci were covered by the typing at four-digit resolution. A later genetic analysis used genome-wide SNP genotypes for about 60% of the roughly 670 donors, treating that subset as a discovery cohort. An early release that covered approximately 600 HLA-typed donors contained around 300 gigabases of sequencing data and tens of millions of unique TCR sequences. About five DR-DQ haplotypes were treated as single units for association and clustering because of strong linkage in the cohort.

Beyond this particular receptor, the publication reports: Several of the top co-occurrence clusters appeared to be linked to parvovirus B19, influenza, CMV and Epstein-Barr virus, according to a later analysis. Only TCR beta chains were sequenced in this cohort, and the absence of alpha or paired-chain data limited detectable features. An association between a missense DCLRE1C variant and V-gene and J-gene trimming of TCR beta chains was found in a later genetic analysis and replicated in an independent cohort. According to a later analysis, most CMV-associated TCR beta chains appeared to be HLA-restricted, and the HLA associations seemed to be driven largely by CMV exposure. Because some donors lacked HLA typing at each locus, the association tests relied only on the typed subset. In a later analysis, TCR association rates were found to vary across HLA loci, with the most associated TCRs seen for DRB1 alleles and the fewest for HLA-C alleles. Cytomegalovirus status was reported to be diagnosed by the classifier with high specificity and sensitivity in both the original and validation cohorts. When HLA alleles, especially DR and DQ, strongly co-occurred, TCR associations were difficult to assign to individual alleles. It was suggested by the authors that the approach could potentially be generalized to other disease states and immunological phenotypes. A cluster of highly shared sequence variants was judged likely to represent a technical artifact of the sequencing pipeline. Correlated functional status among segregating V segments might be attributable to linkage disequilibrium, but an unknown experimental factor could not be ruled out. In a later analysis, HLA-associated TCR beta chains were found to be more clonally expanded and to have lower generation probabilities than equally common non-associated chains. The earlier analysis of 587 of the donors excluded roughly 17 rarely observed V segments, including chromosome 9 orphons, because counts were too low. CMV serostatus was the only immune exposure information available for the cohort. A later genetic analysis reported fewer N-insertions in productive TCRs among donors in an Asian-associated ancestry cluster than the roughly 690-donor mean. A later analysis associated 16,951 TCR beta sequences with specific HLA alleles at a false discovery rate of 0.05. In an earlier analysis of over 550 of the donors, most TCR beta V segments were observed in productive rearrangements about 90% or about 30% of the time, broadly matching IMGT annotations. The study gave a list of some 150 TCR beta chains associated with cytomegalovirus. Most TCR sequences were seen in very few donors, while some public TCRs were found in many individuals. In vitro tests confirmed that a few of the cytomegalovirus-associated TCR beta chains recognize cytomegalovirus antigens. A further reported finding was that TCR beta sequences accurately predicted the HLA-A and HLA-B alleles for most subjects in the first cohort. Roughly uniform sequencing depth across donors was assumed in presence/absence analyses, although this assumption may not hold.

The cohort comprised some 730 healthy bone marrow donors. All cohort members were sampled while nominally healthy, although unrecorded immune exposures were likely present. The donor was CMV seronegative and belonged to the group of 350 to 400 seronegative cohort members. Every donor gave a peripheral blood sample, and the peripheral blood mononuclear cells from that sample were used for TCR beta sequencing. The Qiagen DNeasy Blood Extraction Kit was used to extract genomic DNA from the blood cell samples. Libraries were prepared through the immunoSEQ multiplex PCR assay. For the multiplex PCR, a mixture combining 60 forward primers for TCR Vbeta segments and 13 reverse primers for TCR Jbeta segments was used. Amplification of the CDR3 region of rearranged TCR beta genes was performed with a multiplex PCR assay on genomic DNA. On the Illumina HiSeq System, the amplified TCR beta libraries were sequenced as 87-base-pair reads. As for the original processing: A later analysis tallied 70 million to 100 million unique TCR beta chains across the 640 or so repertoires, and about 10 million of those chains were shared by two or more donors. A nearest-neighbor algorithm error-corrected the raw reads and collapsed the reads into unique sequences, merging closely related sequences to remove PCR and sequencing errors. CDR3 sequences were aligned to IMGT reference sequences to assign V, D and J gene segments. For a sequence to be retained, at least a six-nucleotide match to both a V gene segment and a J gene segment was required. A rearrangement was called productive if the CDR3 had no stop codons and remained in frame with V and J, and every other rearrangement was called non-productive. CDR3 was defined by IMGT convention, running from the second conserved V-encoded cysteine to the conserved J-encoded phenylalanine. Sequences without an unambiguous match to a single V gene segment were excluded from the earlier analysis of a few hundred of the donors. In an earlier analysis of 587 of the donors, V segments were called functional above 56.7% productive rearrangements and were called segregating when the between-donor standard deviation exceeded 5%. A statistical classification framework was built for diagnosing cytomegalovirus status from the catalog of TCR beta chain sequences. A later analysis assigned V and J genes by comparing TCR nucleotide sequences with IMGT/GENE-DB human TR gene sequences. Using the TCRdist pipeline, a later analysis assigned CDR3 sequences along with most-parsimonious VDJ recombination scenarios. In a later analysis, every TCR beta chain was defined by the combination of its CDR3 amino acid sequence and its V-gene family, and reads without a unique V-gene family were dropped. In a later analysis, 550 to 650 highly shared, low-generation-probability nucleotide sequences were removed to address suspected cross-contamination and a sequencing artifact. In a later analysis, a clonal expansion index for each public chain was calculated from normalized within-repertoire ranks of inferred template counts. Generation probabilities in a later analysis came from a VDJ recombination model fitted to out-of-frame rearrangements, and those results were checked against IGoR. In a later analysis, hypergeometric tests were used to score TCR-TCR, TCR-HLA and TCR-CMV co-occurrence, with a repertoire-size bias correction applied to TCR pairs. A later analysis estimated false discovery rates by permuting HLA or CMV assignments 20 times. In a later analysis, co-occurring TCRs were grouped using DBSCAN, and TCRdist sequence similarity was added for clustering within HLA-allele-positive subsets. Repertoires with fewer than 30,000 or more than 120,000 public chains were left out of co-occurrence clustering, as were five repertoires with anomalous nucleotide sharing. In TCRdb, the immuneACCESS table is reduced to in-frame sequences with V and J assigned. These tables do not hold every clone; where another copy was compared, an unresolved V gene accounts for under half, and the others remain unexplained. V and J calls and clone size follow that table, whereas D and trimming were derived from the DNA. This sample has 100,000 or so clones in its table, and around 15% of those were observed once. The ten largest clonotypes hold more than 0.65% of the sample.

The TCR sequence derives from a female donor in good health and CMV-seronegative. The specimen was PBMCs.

The CDR3 corresponds to CASSVRGGAGTDTQYF. The bases read TGTGCCAGCAGTGTACGTGGGGGGGCGGGGACAGATACGCAGTATTTT. The chain was built from TRBV6-1 and TRBJ2-3; the D segment could be TRBD2, given 7 matching bases. Between the V and J ends, shortened by 4 bases and 3 bases respectively, the junction contains 17 bases. There are 16 amino acids in the CDR3, from cysteine to phenylalanine inclusive. Left in the record is the CDR3 DNA by itself, 48 bases read in frame from the first base. In the germline V gene, CDR1 corresponds to MNHNS and CDR2 to SASEGT.